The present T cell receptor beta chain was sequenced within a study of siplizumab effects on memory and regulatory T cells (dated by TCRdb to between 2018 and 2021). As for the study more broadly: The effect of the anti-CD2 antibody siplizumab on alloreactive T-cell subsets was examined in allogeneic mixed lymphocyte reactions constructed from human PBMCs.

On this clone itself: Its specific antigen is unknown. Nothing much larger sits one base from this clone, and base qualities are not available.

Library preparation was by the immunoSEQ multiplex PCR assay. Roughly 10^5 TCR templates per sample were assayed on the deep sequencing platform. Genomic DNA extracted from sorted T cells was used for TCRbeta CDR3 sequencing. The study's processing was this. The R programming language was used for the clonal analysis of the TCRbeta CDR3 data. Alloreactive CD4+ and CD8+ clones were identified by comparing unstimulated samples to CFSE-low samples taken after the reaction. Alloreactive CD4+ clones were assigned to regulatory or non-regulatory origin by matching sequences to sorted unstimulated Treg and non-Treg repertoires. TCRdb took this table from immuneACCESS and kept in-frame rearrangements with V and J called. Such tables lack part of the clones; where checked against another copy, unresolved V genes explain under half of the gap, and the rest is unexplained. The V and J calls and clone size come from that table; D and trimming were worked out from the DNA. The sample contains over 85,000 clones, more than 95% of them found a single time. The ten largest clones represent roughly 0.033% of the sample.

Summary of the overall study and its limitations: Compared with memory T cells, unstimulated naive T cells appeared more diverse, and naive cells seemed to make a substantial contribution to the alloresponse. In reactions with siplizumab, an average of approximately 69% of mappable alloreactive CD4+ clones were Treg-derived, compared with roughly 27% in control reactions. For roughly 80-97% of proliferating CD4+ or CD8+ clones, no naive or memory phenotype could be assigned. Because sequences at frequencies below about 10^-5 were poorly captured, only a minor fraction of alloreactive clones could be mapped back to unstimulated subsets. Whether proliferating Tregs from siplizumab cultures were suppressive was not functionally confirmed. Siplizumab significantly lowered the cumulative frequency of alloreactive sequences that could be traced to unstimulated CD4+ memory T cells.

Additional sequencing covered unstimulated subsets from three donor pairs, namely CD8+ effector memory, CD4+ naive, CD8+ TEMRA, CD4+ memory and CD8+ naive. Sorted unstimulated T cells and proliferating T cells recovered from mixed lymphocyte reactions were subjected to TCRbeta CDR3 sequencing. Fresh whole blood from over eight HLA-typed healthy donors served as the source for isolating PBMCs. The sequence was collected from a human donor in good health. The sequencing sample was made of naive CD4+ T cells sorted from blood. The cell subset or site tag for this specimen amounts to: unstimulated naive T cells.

The nucleotide sequence is given as TGTGCCAGCAGCCTAAACCCGTCGTGGGCGCGGAGCTCCTACAATGAGCAGTTCTTC. The resulting protein is CASSLNPSWARSSYNEQFF. Rearrangement joined TRBV7-3 to TRBJ2-1, with the D gene call left open. CDR1 and CDR2 are drawn from the germline V gene: SGHTA, FQGTGA. The junction carries 23 bases between V and J, which are trimmed by 5 bases and 0 bases respectively. The CDR3 has 19 amino acids, counting the end cysteine and phenylalanine. Just CDR3 DNA is preserved here, 57 bases in frame from base 1.